Following are 21 T cell receptor beta chains from one sample sequenced in a study of PD-L1 blockade in urothelial cancer. Stated time point: pretreatment peripheral blood. TCRdb's table, derived via immunoSEQ multiplex PCR, lists solely in-frame clones and lacks some. In the table there are tens of thousands of clones, nearly 90% of which are singletons. Sample: PBMCs, taken around atezolizumab (anti-PD-L1) treatment. The origin of the receptors is a man between 60 and 75 years old with urothelial cancer.

This chain uses TRBV18 with TRBJ1-3; 8 nucleotides align to TRBD1. V shed 3 bases and J 4 bases; nucleotides not matched to a gene: 8. In germline, CDR1 is KGHSH, CDR2 LQKENI. CDR3 length: 16 amino acids. The CDR3 nucleotides are TGTGCCAGCTCACCCGTCGGACAGGGTTCGGGAAACACCATATATTTT. Translated, it gives CASSPVGQGSGNTIYF.

This CDR3 is CASSVTGGREKLFF. In DNA form, the CDR3 reads TGTGCCAGCTCCGTGACAGGGGGGCGGGAAAAACTGTTTTTT. V is TRBV28 and J is TRBJ1-4; the match to TRBD1 covers 9 bases. V lost 8 bases, J lost 8 bases, and 9 bases stayed unmatched. Germline assignment: CDR1 MDHEN and CDR2 SYDVKM. This CDR3 is 14 amino acids long.

The chain recombines TRBV6-1 with TRBJ2-5; D unclear. The CDR3 has 11 amino acids. Germline CDR1 and CDR2: MNHNS and SASEGT. V gave up 3 bases and J gave up 5 bases, with 4 bases separating them. The CDR3 loop is CASSDRETQYF. The DNA for the CDR3 is TGTGCCAGCAGTGACCGGGAGACCCAGTACTTC.

The chain joins TRBV5-1 to TRBJ2-7; 8 nucleotides match TRBD2. Germline values: CDR1 SGHRS, CDR2 YFSETQ. This CDR3 comprises 14 residues. V was clipped by 2 bases and J by 2 bases; unmatched bases: 3. DNA of the CDR3: TGCGCCAGCAGCTTTAGCGGGGACCCCTACGAGCAGTACTTC. Residues: CASSFSGDPYEQYF.

The rearrangement joins TRBV7-3 to TRBJ2-7; possible D gene TRBD2, 5 bases. V lost 2 bases, J lost 6 bases, and 14 bases lay in between. The CDR3 spans 14 residues. Looked up from germline, CDR1 is SGHTA and CDR2 is FQGTGA. CDR3 sequence: CASSLGSRGSEQYF. The CDR3 DNA reads as TGTGCCAGCAGCTTAGGGTCCCGAGGGAGCGAGCAGTACTTC.

The V call is TRBV6-6, the J call TRBJ1-2, with TRBD1 matching 12 bases. From germline, CDR1 is MNHNY and CDR2 SVGAGI (reference sequence). The CDR3 extends over 15 amino acids. V gave up 5 bases and J gave up 6 bases; unmatched junction bases: 7. CDR3 protein: CASSVPGQGADGYTF. The CDR3, as DNA: TGTGCCAGCAGTGTCCCGGGACAGGGGGCTGATGGCTACACCTTC.

V usage is TRBV27 and J usage is TRBJ2-7; D may be TRBD2 (7 bases). This CDR3 region has 13 residues. V lost 6 bases, J lost 4 bases, and 13 bases lay in between. CDR1 is MNHEY, CDR2 SMNVEV, per germline (reference sequence). The CDR3 coding sequence is TGTGCCAGCAGGGCGGGGGCCGCGTACGAGCAGTACTTC. It yields the protein CASRAGAAYEQYF.

This clone was recorded a few times. The chain links TRBV25-1 to TRBJ1-2; 9 bases are a match to TRBD1. Germline V gives CDR1 MGHDK, CDR2 SYGVNS. This CDR3 has 12 amino acids. V lost 9 bases and J lost 7; bases outside the gene matches: 6. The CDR3 DNA sequence: TGTGCCAGTTCTACAGGGGGCATTGGCTACACCTTC. Its protein product is CASSTGGIGYTF.

The chain combines TRBV19 with TRBJ2-1, with 13 bases fitting TRBD2. Germline CDR1 is LNHDA and CDR2 is SQIVND (reference sequence). The ends lost 4 bases at V and 3 bases at J; junction bases unmatched: 6. The CDR3 extends over 17 amino acids. The CDR3 reads CASSSGLAGALYNEQFF. In nucleotides, the CDR3 is TGTGCCAGTAGTAGCGGACTAGCGGGGGCCCTCTACAATGAGCAGTTCTTC.

The V call is TRBV7-9, the J call TRBJ1-4; possibly TRBD1 for D (5 bases). The V gene's germline CDR1 is SEHNR and CDR2 FQNEAQ (reference sequence). Trimming left V 4 bases short and J 3 bases short, with 15 bases between. The CDR3 has 16 amino acids. The CDR3 coding sequence is TGTGCCAGCAGCTCCTCGGAGGGACCGTCTAATGAAAAACTGTTTTTT. Amino acids: CASSSSEGPSNEKLFF.

The chain recombines TRBV5-1 with TRBJ2-1; D uncertain. Germline loops: CDR1 SGHRS, CDR2 YFSETQ. CDR3 size: 15 residues. The V and J ends lost 1 base and 0 bases respectively, with 8 bases between them. The CDR3 DNA reads TGCGCCAGCAGCTTGAGCACGAGCTCCTACAATGAGCAGTTCTTC. This translates into CASSLSTSSYNEQFF.

This chain uses TRBV11-2 with TRBJ2-5; 8 bases line up with TRBD2. V trimming: 2 bases; J trimming: 0 bases; junction bases outside the gene matches: 5. This CDR3 is built from 16 residues. Per the germline V gene, CDR1 is SGHAT and CDR2 is FQNNGV. Written as DNA, the CDR3 is TGTGCCAGCAGCTTAAGGCTAGCGGGCCACCAAGAGACCCAGTACTTC. It codes for CASSLRLAGHQETQYF.

The CDR3 DNA follows: TGTGCCAGCAGCCTACAGGGTTACAATGAGCAGTTCTTC. As protein: CASSLQGYNEQFF. This rearrangement joins TRBV14 to TRBJ2-1, with D possibly TRBD1 on 6 matching bases. V lost 4 bases and J 4 bases, leaving 8 bases between the germline ends. The CDR3 length is 13 residues. From germline, CDR1 is SGHDN and CDR2 FVKESK. Using reference TRBV14 and TRBJ2-1 for the parts outside the CDR3, the full variable domain is EAGVTQFPSHSVIEKGQTVTLRCDPISGHDNLYWYRRVMGKEIKFLLHFVKESKQDESGMPNNRFLAERTGGTYSTLKVQPAELEDSGVYFCASSLQGYNEQFFGPGTRLTVL.

This clone was counted a few times. The rearrangement uses TRBV27 and TRBJ2-1; D is unresolved. This CDR3 contains 14 residues. V was shortened by 10 bases and J by 6 bases, with 19 bases between the two germline ends. Germline-derived CDR1 and CDR2 are MNHEY and SMNVEV (reference sequence). The CDR3 DNA follows: TGTGCCACCCGAAGCCAGGCCCTCGGCAATGAGCAGTTCTTC. Its translation: CATRSQALGNEQFF.

Only one count was recorded for this clone. V usage is TRBV4-1 and J usage is TRBJ2-2, with 12 positions matching TRBD1. V gave up 8 bases and J gave up 4 bases; unmatched junction bases: 11. The CDR3 totals 17 residues. CDR1 is MGHRA and CDR2 is YSYEKL in the germline V gene. Here the CDR3 reads CASELGQGASSTGELFF. The CDR3 DNA is TGCGCCAGCGAACTGGGACAGGGGGCTTCGAGCACCGGGGAGCTGTTTTTT.

This clone turned up a few times. V usage is TRBV29-1 and J usage is TRBJ1-2; D not resolved. The CDR3 covers 11 residues. Between the trimmed V and J ends, which lost 4 bases and 7 bases, there was a span of 10 bases. The germline CDR1 and CDR2 sequences are SQVTM and ANQGSEA. CDR3 DNA: TGCAGCGTTGGTGCAGGAAGTGGCTACACCTTC. This sequence encodes CSVGAGSGYTF.

V gene TRBV19 combines with J gene TRBJ1-2; TRBD1 is a possible D gene (6 bases). There are 13 residues in the CDR3. The germline V gene has CDR1 LNHDA and CDR2 SQIVND (reference sequence). With 3 bases removed from V and 7 bases from J, the gap between germline ends came to 12 bases. The CDR3 DNA reads TGTGCCAGTAGTATGGGAAACAGGGTTGGCTACACCTTC. Amino acid sequence: CASSMGNRVGYTF. Full variable domain (outside the CDR3, taken from reference TRBV19 and TRBJ1-2): DGGITQSPKYLFRKEGQNVTLSCEQNLNHDAMYWYRQDPGQGLRLIYYSQIVNDFQKGDIAEGYSVSREKKESFPLTVTSAQKNPTAFYLCASSMGNRVGYTFGSGTRLTVV.

This clone turned up a few times. The rearrangement joins TRBV7-8 to TRBJ2-5; no clear D gene. The CDR3 runs 14 residues. Germline CDR1 and CDR2: SGHVS and FQNEAQ. V lost 1 base to trimming and J lost 7 bases, with 13 bases between them. CDR3 DNA: TGTGCCAGCAGCTTAGGGCGCATGTCGGGGACCCAGTACTTC. This translates into CASSLGRMSGTQYF.

The chain couples TRBV15 to TRBJ2-1, with 11 bases matching TRBD2. The V gene end was trimmed by 0 bases and the J gene end by 7 bases; junction bases not matched to a gene: 5. The length of the CDR3 is 16 residues. Germline V gene data show CDR1 as LNHNV and CDR2 as YYDKDF (reference sequence). CDR3 residues: CATSRDSGGAGNEQFF. The CDR3 DNA sequence: TGTGCCACCAGCAGAGATAGCGGGGGGGCCGGGAATGAGCAGTTCTTC.

The rearrangement joins TRBV5-6 to TRBJ2-5, with 9 bases fitting TRBD2. The V segment lost 5 bases and the J segment 5 bases; nucleotides outside the gene matches: 10. There are 15 residues in the CDR3. Germline assignment: CDR1 SGHDT and CDR2 YYEEEE. The CDR3 is CASRGGTSITETQYF. The DNA of the CDR3 is TGTGCCAGCAGGGGGGGGACTAGCATAACGGAGACCCAGTACTTC.

The chain employs TRBV5-6 and TRBJ1-4, with D maybe TRBD1 (6 bases). This CDR3 contains 14 residues. V lost 1 base to trimming and J lost 8 bases, with 12 bases between them. Germline CDR1 reads SGHDT; CDR2 reads YYEEEE. The CDR3 DNA reads as TGTGCCAGCAGCTTGCAGGGGCTGGGGGAAAAACTGTTTTTT. This encodes CASSLQGLGEKLFF.